This TCR beta chain appears in the sequencing data of a study of control samples from healthy donors and cancer patients. The CDR3 has 16 amino acids. Per germline, CDR1 LNHNV and CDR2 YYDKDF (reference sequence). Trimming shortened V by 0 bases and J by 8 bases, and 17 bases separated the two germline ends. Some clones are missing from TCRdb's copy, which holds only in-frame ones; the method was immunoSEQ multiplex PCR. In the table there are approximately 52,000 clones, roughly 95% of which are singletons. Source material: blood. This TCR was recovered from a young woman in good health. The J gene is TRBJ2-1, the V gene TRBV15, with D possibly matching TRBD2 (6 bases). CDR3 region: CATSRDRGIILDEQFF. The CDR3 DNA reads TGTGCCACCAGCAGAGATCGGGGGATAATATTAGATGAGCAGTTCTTC.